This paragraph covers one TCR beta chain sequence. This sample is drawn from a study of shared clonotypes between healthy human individuals. TCRdb keeps only in-frame clones here, not all; method: immunoSEQ multiplex PCR. The table lists about 530,000 clones, less than 96% of them singletons. The germline CDR1 and CDR2 sequences are SNHLY and FYNNEI. The V and J ends lost 7 bases and 3 bases respectively, with 10 bases between them. The CDR3 length is 12 residues. The clonotype was recovered from a woman under 40 in good health. Material: naive CD4+ T cells sorted from blood. Sample subset: CD45RA+ positively selected. The V call is TRBV2, the J call TRBJ2-7; maybe TRBD2 (6 bases). CDR3 nucleotides: TGTGCCAGCATTGCGCGGGGCTACGAGCAGTACTTC. This sequence encodes CASIARGYEQYF.